These 9 T cell receptor beta chains originate from one sample sequenced in a study of blood T cells in healthy people across ages. The second PCR ran roughly 6 to 11 cycles with a sample-barcoded 5' primer and J-beta primers. Each CDR3 protein is one row after TCRdb ran MiXCR on the 5' RACE reads. In the table there are approximately 580,000 distinct CDR3 sequences, less than 25% of which are singletons. This sample also appeared in a second study, on T cells of mothers and their children.

Sequenced material: blood. The receptors stem from a boy aged 10-17 years in good health.

The V gene is TRBV2, the J gene TRBJ1-3, with 7 bases identical to TRBD1. The CDR3 extends over 15 amino acids. Germline values: CDR1 SNHLY, CDR2 FYNNEI. J was trimmed by 8 bases and V by 6 bases; bases with no gene match: 13. In nucleotides, the CDR3 is TGTGCCAGCAGCTGGACAGGTCCACCAGGGGACACCATATATTTT. Its protein product is CASSWTGPPGDTIYF. Full variable domain (rest looked up from reference TRBV2 and TRBJ1-3): EPEVTQTPSHQVTQMGQEVILRCVPISNHLYFYWYRQILGQKVEFLVSFYNNEISEKSEIFDDQFSVERPDGSNFTLKIRSTKLEDSAMYFCASSWTGPPGDTIYFGEGSWLTVV.

This clonotype occurred a few times. This chain links TRBV29-1 with TRBJ2-5; 8 positions agree with TRBD2. The DNA end lines up better with TRBJ2-7; the J call may be wrong. Germline V gene data show CDR1 as SQVTM and CDR2 as ANQGSEA. The length of the CDR3 is 14 residues. The CDR3 nucleotides read TGCAGCGTTACTCCAGCGGGAGTCCCCTACGAGCAGTACTTC. Its translation is CSVTPAGVPYEQYF.

The chain combines TRBV27 with TRBJ1-1; D gene uncertain. CDR1 MNHEY and CDR2 SMNVEV come from the germline V gene (reference sequence). This CDR3 is built from 16 residues. The germline V and J ends were trimmed by 4 bases and 0 bases, with 15 bases remaining between them. Written as DNA, the CDR3 is TGTGCCAGCAGTTCGAGACTCAGTCTCATGAACACTGAAGCTTTCTTT. Protein sequence: CASSSRLSLMNTEAFF.

The chain employs TRBV20-1 and TRBJ2-7; 8 bases are shared with TRBD2. The CDR3 is 16 amino acids. Germline values: CDR1 DFQATT, CDR2 SNEGSKA (reference sequence). V shed 6 bases and J 7 bases; nucleotides not matched to a gene: 20. Here the CDR3 DNA reads TGCAGTGCCCGAGGCGTCGGACTGGCGGGAGGCCGAGAGCAGTACTTC. Protein product: CSARGVGLAGGREQYF.

This clonotype was detected many times. V gene TRBV5-5 combines with J gene TRBJ1-2, with a weak D call TRBD1 (6 bases). The germline V gene has CDR1 SGHKS and CDR2 YYEKEE (reference sequence). V dropped 0 bases and J dropped 0 bases, with 15 bases sitting between them. The CDR3 consists of 17 residues. In DNA form, the CDR3 reads TGTGCCAGCAGCTTGGTTATGCAGGGGATGACTAACTATGGCTACACCTTC. It is translated as CASSLVMQGMTNYGYTF.

This chain uses TRBV29-1 with TRBJ1-3; tentatively, D is TRBD1 (5 bases). The CDR3 is 19 amino acids. Germline CDR1 and CDR2: SQVTM and ANQGSEA. The V end was cut by 2 bases, the J end by 0 bases, with 23 bases between. In DNA, the CDR3 is TGCAGCGTTGAAATAATTCCTATGGAACAGGAGGTCTCTGGAAACACCATATATTTT. Protein sequence: CSVEIIPMEQEVSGNTIYF. Based on the CDR3 plus reference TRBV29-1 and TRBJ1-3, the full variable domain is SAVISQKPSRDICQRGTSLTIQCQVDSQVTMMFWYRQQPGQSLTLIATANQGSEATYESGFVIDKFPISRPNLTFSTLTVSNMSPEDSSIYLCSVEIIPMEQEVSGNTIYFGEGSWLTVV.

This clonotype was seen only a few times. This sequence joins TRBV4-3 and TRBJ1-2; TRBD1 is a possible D gene (6 bases). Per the germline V gene, CDR1 is LGHNA and CDR2 is YSLEER. The CDR3 runs to 16 residues. V was cut by 0 bases and J by 2 bases, with 13 bases left in between. The DNA of the CDR3 is TGCGCCAGCAGCCAAGATCGGGGGGCGGGGAACTATGGCTACACCTTC. Translating gives CASSQDRGAGNYGYTF.

In this sample, this clonotype turned up many times. The rearrangement joins TRBV6-1 to TRBJ2-7; no clear D. The closer fit of TRBJ2-5 to the DNA end suggests the J call may be wrong. The germline V gene has CDR1 MNHNS and CDR2 SASEGT. The CDR3 length is 15 residues. The CDR3 loop is CASSEPPTVQETQYF. In DNA form, the CDR3 reads TGTGCCAGCAGTGAACCACCTACCGTACAAGAGACCCAGTACTTC.

The CDR3 DNA is TGCGCCAGCAGCACGAACCCAAGATCTAGCACAGATACGCAGTATTTT. It translates to CASSTNPRSSTDTQYF. The genes are TRBV5-1 and TRBJ2-3; D unresolved. Per the germline V gene, CDR1 is SGHRS and CDR2 is YFSETQ. Trimming took 4 bases from V and 0 from J, leaving 15 bases between them. This CDR3 has 16 residues.